The entry below describes one T cell receptor (beta chain). Its binding antigen is unknown. No clone much larger than this one lies a single base away; base qualities are absent. The time point label for this specimen denotes: baseline before first vaccination. Samples from vaccinated people were obtained from the UK trials COV001 and COV002, which included a single-blind randomized controlled phase 2/3 trial of AZD1222 (ChAdOx1 nCoV-19) in healthy adults. For TCRbeta chain sequencing, PBMC samples from trial participants were taken at day 0 and at day 28 after the second dose. The CDR3 regions of human TCRbeta chains were analyzed by immunosequencing. Concerning the study's data processing: Repertoire TCRs were matched against a reference library of SARS-CoV-2-specific TCRs generated with the MIRA antigen-specificity platform. Breadth meant the fraction of unique TCRs that were SARS-CoV-2-associated, whereas depth meant the fraction of total T cells that were SARS-CoV-2-associated. Using the MIRA data, each spike-specific TCR was mapped to the spike region that the TCR reacts to and placed in a CD4 or CD8 class. Log10-transformed breadth and depth values were compared by one-way ANOVA with Sidak's multiple comparisons tests. Here the immuneACCESS table is served through TCRdb, limited to in-frame sequences with V and J called. Missing clones are a known gap in these copies; in checked studies unresolved V genes cover under half, and the rest lacks a known reason. V, J and clone size were drawn from that table, and D and trimming were deduced from the DNA. The sample contains about 83,000 clones, more than 75% of them found a single time. The ten largest account for roughly 8.7% of the sample.

These data belong to a study of T cell responses to AZD1222 COVID-19 vaccine (dated by TCRdb to the early 2020s). Regarding the study in general: AZD1222 recipients with second doses at about 4 weeks or about 12 weeks were pooled, because spike-specific TCR depth and breadth did not differ between schedules. A total of 233 trial participants underwent TCR sequencing, of whom nearly 210 had received two doses of AZD1222 and approximately 25 had received two doses of the MenACWY control vaccine. Enrollment into the trials was organized by age into subgroups of 18-55, 56-69 and 70-plus years, and those subgroups contained roughly 150, 30 and 60 TCR-sequenced participants, respectively.

Here is what the overall study found, with its caveats: After two AZD1222 doses, spike-specific TCR breadth and depth were significantly higher than at day 0 and than in MenACWY recipients. In the small 56-69-year group, the increase in depth fell short of significance, most likely because of low power. Participants were mostly white British and included more females than males, and it was suggested by the authors that clonal diversity may have been underestimated. Nearly half of unique spike-specific TCRs reportedly recognized epitopes outside regions mutated in the B.1.351 and B.1.1.7 variants. The vaccine-associated CD4 TCRs covered the entire spike protein, and the dominant responses fell in regions 160-218 and 743-854. Because no samples from the day 14 peak response were available, repertoires could be characterized only after the peak T cell response. Conclusions about previously exposed vaccinees are limited because only six or seven AZD1222 recipients were SARS-CoV-2 seropositive at baseline.

Sequenced here: peripheral blood, sampled on day 0 of AZD1222 vaccination. This clonotype was obtained from an adult in good health.

The nucleotide sequence reads as follows: TGTGCCAGCAGCTTAAGGTCAGGGATAATGACCTTC. Its protein reads: CASSLRSGIMTF. The chain links TRBV7-3 with TRBJ1-2, and perhaps TRBD1 as D gene, on 5 matching bases. V is pared back by 1 base and J by 14 bases, with 14 bases lying between the germline termini. The CDR3 has 12 amino acids, counting the end cysteine and phenylalanine. Only the CDR3 DNA stays, 36 bases, in frame from base 1. As encoded in the germline V gene, CDR1 is SGHTA while CDR2 is FQGTGA.